These 24 T cell receptor beta chains originate from one sample sequenced in a study of cytomegalovirus exposure and HLA in healthy donors. Sequencing used immunoSEQ multiplex PCR; TCRdb keeps in-frame clones, though not all of them. The sample consists of 68,000 or so clones, approximately 91% of them appearing once. Sequencing was done on a sample of PBMCs. These receptors came from a man between 18 and 35 years old in good health and CMV-seronegative.

The gene calls are TRBV2 and TRBJ2-5; D unclear. The CDR3 has 11 amino acids. CDR1 and CDR2 from the germline V gene are SNHLY and FYNNEI. Deletions cut 7 bases from V and 3 bases from J, with 6 bases between. CDR3 in amino acids: CASTVEETQYF. The CDR3 DNA is TGTGCCAGCACTGTAGAAGAGACCCAGTACTTC.

The V and J genes are TRBV28 and TRBJ1-3; possibly TRBD1 for D (6 bases). Germline V gene data show CDR1 as MDHEN and CDR2 as SYDVKM. Trimming pared 7 bases from V and 0 bases from J, leaving 19 bases between. The CDR3 is 17 amino acids. CDR3 in amino acids: CASTNPTGTYSGNTIYF. Here the CDR3 DNA reads TGTGCCAGCACCAACCCCACAGGGACATACTCTGGAAACACCATATATTTT.

This clone is a singleton in its sample. V is TRBV4-2 and J is TRBJ2-7; 10 bases line up with TRBD1. CDR1 and CDR2 (germline): LGHNA, YNFKEQ. V lost 5 bases to trimming and J lost 5 bases; unmatched junction nucleotides: 9. This CDR3 has 15 residues. The CDR3 sequence: CASSSRQGARDEQYF. The CDR3, as DNA: TGTGCCAGCAGCTCGAGACAGGGGGCGCGTGACGAGCAGTACTTC.

The chain carries TRBV4-2 and TRBJ2-7; D call uncertain. The CDR3 covers 13 residues. V dropped 2 bases and J dropped 0 bases, with 5 bases sitting between them. Germline V gives CDR1 LGHNA, CDR2 YNFKEQ. CDR3 nucleotides: TGTGCCAGCAGCCAAAGCTTCTCCTACGAGCAGTACTTC. Translated, it gives CASSQSFSYEQYF.

The V call is TRBV4-3, the J call TRBJ2-2, with TRBD1 matching 10 bases. Germline V gene sequence: CDR1 LGHNA, CDR2 YSLEER. This CDR3 has 16 amino acids. V shed 3 bases, J shed 5 bases, and the junction held 6 bases outside the gene matches. CDR3 DNA: TGCGCCAGCAGCCAGAGACAGGGGGCCCGAACCGGGGAGCTGTTTTTT. This codes for CASSQRQGARTGELFF.

The chain recombines TRBV5-6 with TRBJ2-7, with D uncertain. The CDR3 extends over 13 amino acids. Germline values: CDR1 SGHDT, CDR2 YYEEEE. The V and J ends lost 1 base and 2 bases respectively, with 7 bases between them. CDR3 nucleotides: TGTGCCAGCAGCTTGTACGGAGCCTACGAGCAGTACTTC. As protein: CASSLYGAYEQYF.

This chain connects TRBV7-3 to TRBJ2-7, with D possibly matching TRBD2 (5 bases). CDR1 and CDR2 from the germline V gene are SGHTA and FQGTGA. V lost 2 bases to trimming and J lost 7 bases, with 9 bases between them. The CDR3 extends over 12 amino acids. CDR3 loop: CASSLLGREQYF. In nucleotides, the CDR3 is TGTGCCAGCAGCTTACTGGGGAGAGAGCAGTACTTC.

This chain links TRBV7-9 with TRBJ2-3; the match to TRBD2 covers 14 bases. Germline V CDR1 and CDR2: SEHNR, FQNEAQ (reference sequence). This CDR3 comprises 18 residues. J gave up 4 bases and V 2 bases, and 8 bases lay outside the gene matches. The CDR3 spells CASSLPFRLAGGADTQYF. The CDR3 DNA sequence: TGTGCCAGCAGCTTACCTTTTAGACTAGCGGGAGGGGCAGATACGCAGTATTTT.

This clone has more than one count but fewer than ten. The chain combines TRBV9 with TRBJ1-2; no reliable D call. Germline CDR1 is SGDLS and CDR2 is YYNGEE. Trimming took off 4 bases at V and 8 bases at J, with 15 bases between the two ends. The CDR3 totals 13 residues. This chain's CDR3 is CASSNEGVWGYTF. In DNA form, the CDR3 reads TGTGCCAGCAGCAACGAGGGTGTGTGGGGCTACACCTTC. The full variable domain, in which reference TRBV9 and TRBJ1-2 provide the parts outside the CDR3, is DSGVTQTPKHLITATGQRVTLRCSPRSGDLSVYWYQQSLDQGLQFLIQYYNGEERAKGNILERFSAQQFPDLHSELNLSSLELGDSALYFCASSNEGVWGYTFGSGTRLTVV.

The chain recombines TRBV11-3 with TRBJ1-5, with 7 positions matching TRBD1. CDR3 length: 18 residues. Germline V gene sequence: CDR1 SGHNT, CDR2 YENEEA. Germline trimming cut 9 bases from V and 1 base from J; bases unmatched to any gene: 18. The CDR3: CASQLIFPDRKSNQPQHF. CDR3 sequence (DNA): TGTGCCAGTCAGCTTATATTTCCGGACAGGAAAAGCAATCAGCCCCAGCATTTT.

This chain joins TRBV28 and TRBJ1-1; D remains ambiguous. There are 17 residues in the CDR3. Germline values: CDR1 MDHEN, CDR2 SYDVKM. V was pared by 1 base and J by 4 bases, with 19 bases between. The CDR3: CASSLSSLRSGVTEAFF. The DNA for the CDR3 is TGTGCCAGCAGTTTATCTTCGTTGCGGAGCGGCGTCACTGAAGCTTTCTTT.

The V call is TRBV28, the J call TRBJ1-1; D call uncertain. V was pared by 10 bases and J by 0 bases, with 12 bases between. CDR1 MDHEN and CDR2 SYDVKM come from the germline V gene. The CDR3 sequence is 13 residues long. CDR3 nucleotide sequence: TGTGCCATCTCGGGGAATCTGAACACTGAAGCTTTCTTT. Its translation is CAISGNLNTEAFF.

This chain joins TRBV28 and TRBJ1-2; D gene unclear. This CDR3 contains 20 residues. Trimming took 0 bases from V and 0 from J, leaving 23 bases between them. Germline V lookup: CDR1 MDHEN, CDR2 SYDVKM. The CDR3 DNA reads TGTGCCAGCAGTTTATGGTTACTTACGGCCGGGATAAAGGCTAACTATGGCTACACCTTC. Translation gives CASSLWLLTAGIKANYGYTF.

This chain joins TRBV25-1 and TRBJ2-7, with no clear D. Trimming took off 1 base at V and 4 bases at J, with 8 bases between the two ends. The V gene's germline CDR1 is MGHDK and CDR2 SYGVNS. The CDR3 runs to 13 residues. As DNA, the CDR3 is TGTGCCAGCAGTGAATTGGCAGATTACGAGCAGTACTTC. Encoded protein: CASSELADYEQYF.

The chain couples TRBV7-2 to TRBJ1-2; TRBD1 might be the D (5 bases). The CDR3 loop spans 13 amino acids. Trimming cost V 1 base and J 8 bases, with 11 bases left between them. CDR1 is SGHTA and CDR2 is FQGNSA in the germline V gene. CDR3 amino acids: CASSLVGAEGYTF. The CDR3 nucleotides read TGTGCCAGCAGCTTAGTAGGGGCCGAGGGCTACACCTTC.

This chain uses TRBV9 with TRBJ1-2; TRBD1 agrees at 9 bases. The CDR3 sequence is 16 residues long. V dropped 0 bases and J dropped 8; count of bases not matched to a gene: 11. Per germline, CDR1 SGDLS and CDR2 YYNGEE. As DNA, the CDR3 is TGTGCCAGCAGCGTAGTAGGACAGGGGTTCAGAAGCGGCTACACCTTC. Translated, it gives CASSVVGQGFRSGYTF. The full variable domain, completed using reference TRBV9 and TRBJ1-2, is DSGVTQTPKHLITATGQRVTLRCSPRSGDLSVYWYQQSLDQGLQFLIQYYNGEERAKGNILERFSAQQFPDLHSELNLSSLELGDSALYFCASSVVGQGFRSGYTFGSGTRLTVV.

J is TRBJ1-5 and V is TRBV28, with D perhaps matching TRBD1 (6 bases). CDR1 is MDHEN, CDR2 SYDVKM, per germline. V gave up 5 bases and J gave up 0 bases, with 14 bases separating them. This CDR3 is 16 amino acids long. As DNA, the CDR3 is TGTGCCAGCAGTCGGGGGGGCGGCAATAGCAATCAGCCCCAGCATTTT. It specifies CASSRGGGNSNQPQHF.

This clone was counted a few times. The chain employs TRBV6-5 and TRBJ2-7; tentative D call: TRBD2 (7 bases). The CDR3 consists of 13 residues. Germline CDR1 reads MNHEY; CDR2 reads SVGAGI. V dropped 1 base and J dropped 6 bases, with 10 bases sitting between them. DNA of the CDR3: TGTGCCAGCAGTTACTGGGAGGGGGGCGAGCAGTACTTC. This gives the protein CASSYWEGGEQYF.

J is TRBJ1-2 and V is TRBV14; D unresolved. V lost 1 base to trimming and J lost 3 bases, with 9 bases between them. From germline, CDR1 is SGHDN and CDR2 FVKESK. The CDR3 extends over 14 amino acids. The CDR3 coding sequence is TGTGCCAGCAGCCAAGTTGTGGGCGACTATGGCTACACCTTC. It codes for CASSQVVGDYGYTF.

With respect to this clone: One end of the junction fails to match germline, which may point to a read error. The V gene is TRBV28, the J gene TRBJ2-7; 7 bases agree with TRBD1. Per germline, CDR1 MDHEN and CDR2 SYDVKM. This CDR3 has 13 residues. CDR3 DNA: TGTGCCAGCAGTTTGGACAGGTACTACGATCAGTACTTC. Protein sequence: CASSLDRYYDQYF.

This chain joins TRBV5-1 and TRBJ2-6; TRBD1 is a possible D gene (6 bases). With 2 bases removed from V and 3 bases from J, the gap between germline ends came to 9 bases. CDR3 length: 15 residues. Germline CDR1 SGHRS, CDR2 YFSETQ. DNA for the CDR3: TGCGCCAGCAGCTTAGACAGGCATGGGGCCAACGTCCTGACTTTC. It yields the protein CASSLDRHGANVLTF.

The V call is TRBV4-1, the J call TRBJ2-1; 13 nucleotides line up with TRBD2. CDR3 length equals 16 residues. Per the germline V gene, CDR1 is MGHRA and CDR2 is YSYEKL. The V segment lost 4 bases and the J segment 9 bases; nucleotides outside the gene matches: 9. This CDR3 is CASSRWTSGRVSEQFF. The CDR3 DNA reads TGCGCCAGCAGCCGCTGGACTAGCGGGAGAGTGAGTGAGCAGTTCTTC.

The rearrangement uses TRBV5-1 and TRBJ2-5; tentatively, D is TRBD1 (5 bases). Per the germline V gene, CDR1 is SGHRS and CDR2 is YFSETQ. V was pared by 4 bases and J by 5 bases, with 15 bases between. The CDR3 is made up of 14 amino acids. The CDR3: CASSGGPQGETQYF. Here the CDR3 DNA reads TGCGCCAGCAGCGGCGGCCCCCAGGGCGAGACCCAGTACTTC.

The chain couples TRBV27 to TRBJ1-1; 7 positions match TRBD1. The CDR3 is made up of 16 amino acids. The junction had 13 bases not matched to a gene; V was cut back by 5 bases and J by 4 bases. Germline lookup yields CDR1 MNHEY and CDR2 SMNVEV (reference sequence). The CDR3 nucleotides are TGTGCCAGCAGTCCTCGGGCAGGGGGAGGCAGCACTGAAGCTTTCTTT. Its protein is CASSPRAGGGSTEAFF.